The subject of this entry is one TCR beta chain. This clone's antigen is unknown. The sample holds no much larger clone one base away, and base qualities are not on file. The CDR3 regions of human TCRbeta chains were analyzed by immunosequencing. The authors processed their data as follows. TCRs in the repertoires were compared against a reference library of SARS-CoV-2-specific TCRs that had been generated with the MIRA antigen-specificity platform. Breadth was defined as the fraction of unique TCRs that were SARS-CoV-2-associated, and depth was defined as the fraction of total T cells that were SARS-CoV-2-associated. Using the MIRA data, each spike-specific TCR was mapped to the spike region that the TCR reacts to and placed in a CD4 or CD8 class. Log10-transformed breadth and depth values were compared by one-way ANOVA with Sidak's multiple comparisons tests. Held by TCRdb, this immuneACCESS table contains in-frame sequences only and omits some clones. Under half of the omission traces to an unresolved V gene where checked; the cause of the rest is unknown. The V and J calls and the clone size are those of that table, but D and trimming were determined from the DNA. This sample is represented by roughly 150,000 clones; over 80% of them were singletons. The ten largest clones add up to roughly 10% of the sample.

What the time point label conveys for this sample: about 28 days (+/-7) after the second vaccine dose. AZD1222 recipients given second doses at about 4 weeks or at about 12 weeks were pooled, since spike-specific TCR depth and breadth were not found to differ between the two schedules. Samples from vaccinated people were obtained from the UK trials COV001 and COV002, which included a single-blind randomized controlled phase 2/3 trial of AZD1222 (ChAdOx1 nCoV-19) in healthy adults. For TCRbeta chain sequencing, PBMC samples were collected from trial participants at day 0 and at day 28 after the second dose. The sample comes from a study of T cell responses to AZD1222 COVID-19 vaccine (dated by TCRdb to the early 2020s). Turning to the overall study: A total of over 230 trial participants underwent TCR sequencing, of whom 200 to 220 received two doses of AZD1222 and approximately 25 received two doses of the MenACWY control vaccine. Trial participants were enrolled by age into 18-55, 56-69 and 70-plus year subgroups, with approximately 160, 26 and 62 TCR-sequenced participants respectively.

From the germline V gene, CDR1 is KGHSH and CDR2 is LQKENI. The cysteine opens and the phenylalanine closes a CDR3 of 15 amino acids. Of all the DNA, just the CDR3 is kept, 45 bases in frame from base 1. V trim: 3 bases; J trim: 3 bases; unmatched bases: 7. Paper-wide results and their limitations: Participants were mostly white British, with more females than males. The authors suggested clonal diversity may have been underestimated. Reportedly, close to half of the unique spike-specific TCRs recognized epitopes lying outside the regions that are mutated in the B.1.351 and B.1.1.7 variants. After two AZD1222 doses, spike-specific TCR breadth and depth were significantly higher than at day 0 and than in MenACWY recipients. The whole spike protein was spanned by vaccine-associated CD4 TCRs, and dominant responses were seen in regions 160-218 and 743-854. In the small 56-69-year group, the increase in depth fell short of significance, most likely because of low power. Conclusions about previously exposed vaccinees were limited because only a handful of AZD1222 recipients were SARS-CoV-2 seropositive at baseline. No day 14 peak-response samples were available, so repertoires were characterized only after the peak T cell response.

The specimen was peripheral blood, collected 28 days after the second AZD1222 dose. This TCR came from an adult who received the AZD1222 COVID-19 vaccine. This chain is built from TRBV18 and TRBJ2-5, with 7 central nucleotides matching TRBD1. The CDR3 region: CASSPVSDRKETQYF. The DNA reads TGTGCCAGCTCACCCGTTTCGGACAGGAAAGAGACCCAGTACTTC.